One and the same sample provided the 27 T cell receptor beta chains below, sequenced in a study of shared clonotypes between healthy human individuals. Produced via immunoSEQ multiplex PCR; TCRdb's table is partial and in-frame only. This sample has 2 million to 3 million clones, with over 85% found just once. Sequenced material: naive CD4+ T cells sorted from blood. Specified subset: CD45RA+ positively selected. Receptors were obtained from a young man in good health.

The rearrangement uses TRBV4-1 and TRBJ1-2; perhaps TRBD1 as D (6 bases). Deletions cut 0 bases from V and 4 bases from J, with 18 bases between. The CDR3 has 17 amino acids. Germline V CDR1 and CDR2: MGHRA, YSYEKL. The CDR3 reads CASSQDRAGATVYGYTF. The CDR3 DNA reads as TGCGCCAGCAGCCAAGATCGGGCGGGGGCGACAGTCTATGGCTACACCTTC.

The chain is built from TRBV6-6 and TRBJ1-2, with TRBD1 matching over 7 bases. Per germline, CDR1 MNHNY and CDR2 SVGAGI (reference sequence). Trimming cost V 6 bases and J 2 bases; bases outside gene matches: 12. This CDR3 is built from 16 residues. In DNA, the CDR3 is TGTGCCAGCAGGGCCCCTTTCGACAGGGAGAACTATGGCTACACCTTC. Amino acids: CASRAPFDRENYGYTF.

V usage is TRBV19 and J usage is TRBJ2-5, with 15 bases fitting TRBD2. Germline values: CDR1 LNHDA, CDR2 SQIVND (reference sequence). There are 15 residues in the CDR3. With 11 bases clipped from V and 0 bases from J, the junction kept 4 bases outside the gene matches. The DNA of the CDR3 is TGTGCCTCAAGGACTAGCGGGGGGGACCAAGAGACCCAGTACTTC. Translated, it gives CASRTSGGDQETQYF.

CDR3 bases: TGTGCCAGTAGTATAGATCTACTTAATCCCAAAAACATTCAGTACTTC. Translated: CASSIDLLNPKNIQYF. The V and J genes are TRBV19 and TRBJ2-4; the D is unclear. Trimming cost V 0 bases and J 2 bases, with 11 bases left between them. CDR3 length: 16 residues. The germline V gene has CDR1 LNHDA and CDR2 SQIVND (reference sequence). The full variable domain, its missing parts supplied by reference TRBV19 and TRBJ2-4, is DGGITQSPKYLFRKEGQNVTLSCEQNLNHDAMYWYRQDPGQGLRLIYYSQIVNDFQKGDIAEGYSVSREKKESFPLTVTSAQKNPTAFYLCASSIDLLNPKNIQYFGAGTRLSVL.

The chain uses TRBV5-1 and TRBJ1-3; the D gene is possibly TRBD1 (5 bases). The ends were cut back, 0 bases at V and 0 bases at J, with 10 bases in the middle. CDR3 length: 16 residues. Germline V gene sequence: CDR1 SGHRS, CDR2 YFSETQ. CDR3 DNA sequence: TGCGCCAGCAGCTTGGGAGGGACCTTCTCTGGAAACACCATATATTTT. It codes for CASSLGGTFSGNTIYF.

The sample holds one count of this clone. This sequence joins TRBV7-8 and TRBJ2-3, with 12 bases identical to TRBD2. CDR3 length: 17 amino acids. The J segment lost 1 base and the V segment lost 6 bases, leaving 8 bases of the junction unmatched. Germline V gene sequence: CDR1 SGHVS, CDR2 FQNEAQ. The CDR3 spells CASSQALAGGRTDTQYF. CDR3 DNA: TGTGCCAGCAGTCAAGCCCTAGCGGGAGGGCGCACAGATACGCAGTATTTT.

The sample holds a few counts of this clone. The chain employs TRBV10-3 and TRBJ2-5; D remains unclear. Germline CDR1 ENHRY, CDR2 SYGVKD. The ends were cut back, 3 bases at V and 0 bases at J, with 2 bases in the middle. The CDR3 has 12 residues. CDR3 DNA: TGTGCCATCAGTGACTACCAAGAGACCCAGTACTTC. Translating gives CAISDYQETQYF.

The rearrangement links TRBV5-1 to TRBJ2-5, with D possibly TRBD1 on 5 matching bases. Germline V gene sequence: CDR1 SGHRS, CDR2 YFSETQ. V gave up 4 bases and J gave up 3 bases, with 19 bases separating them. The CDR3 is 16 residues long. CDR3 sequence reads: CASSPVVGLGEETQYF. The DNA for the CDR3 is TGCGCCAGCAGCCCCGTAGTGGGGCTTGGGGAAGAGACCCAGTACTTC.

V and J are TRBV21-1 and TRBJ2-2; TRBD1 is the table's D call, not checked against the DNA. TRBV21-1 is listed as a pseudogene. CDR3 length: 16 amino acids. This CDR3 reads CASSPRDRGGTGELFF. CDR3 bases: TGTGCCAGCAGCCCCCGGGACAGGGGAGGCACCGGGGAGCTGTTTTTT.

The V gene is TRBV12-5, the J gene TRBJ2-6; a possible D gene is TRBD1 (6 bases). Trimming left V 6 bases short and J 8 bases short, with 8 bases between. The V gene's germline CDR1 is LGHNT and CDR2 FRNRAP. CDR3 length: 12 amino acids. In DNA form, the CDR3 reads TGTGCTAGTGGACAGGGATCCAACGTCCTGACTTTC. Its protein is CASGQGSNVLTF. Drawing the rest from reference TRBV12-5 and TRBJ2-6, the complete variable domain is DARVTQTPRHKVTEMGQEVTMRCQPILGHNTVFWYRQTMMQGLELLAYFRNRAPLDDSGMPKDRFSAEMPDATLATLKIQPSEPRDSAVYFCASGQGSNVLTFGAGSRLTVL.

This sequence joins TRBV10-3 and TRBJ2-3; no clear D. Trimming took 2 bases from V and 1 from J, leaving 7 bases between them. Looked up from germline, CDR1 is ENHRY and CDR2 is SYGVKD. This CDR3 contains 14 residues. CDR3 in DNA: TGTGCCATCAGTGAGGGGCCACGCACAGATACGCAGTATTTT. Its translation: CAISEGPRTDTQYF.

The gene calls are TRBV28 and TRBJ1-2, with a weak D call TRBD1 (5 bases). Between the trimmed V and J ends, which lost 6 bases and 8 bases, there was a span of 16 bases. The germline CDR1 and CDR2 sequences are MDHEN and SYDVKM. The CDR3 is made up of 13 amino acids. CDR3 sequence reads: CASSSTTAPGYTF. The CDR3 region has the DNA TGTGCCAGCAGCTCTACGACAGCTCCGGGCTACACCTTC.

The CDR3 spells CASRNRLAGSYEQYF. DNA of the CDR3: TGTGCCAGCAGAAACAGACTAGCGGGATCCTACGAGCAGTACTTC. This chain joins TRBV27 and TRBJ2-7; 11 bases are shared with TRBD2. The length of the CDR3 is 15 residues. CDR1 and CDR2 from the germline V gene are MNHEY and SMNVEV (reference sequence). V dropped 6 bases and J dropped 1; count of bases not matched to a gene: 5.

The rearrangement links TRBV5-8 to TRBJ1-5, with TRBD1 matching over 12 bases. After removal of 6 bases from V and 5 bases from J, the junction contained 6 bases not matched to a gene. Germline V lookup: CDR1 SGHTS, CDR2 YDEGEE. This CDR3 region has 15 residues. CDR3 DNA sequence: TGTGCCAGCACCCCGGGACAGGGGGCGTATCAGCCCCAGCATTTT. This translates into CASTPGQGAYQPQHF.

The rearrangement links TRBV7-8 to TRBJ1-1, with unresolved D. The CDR3 has 13 residues. The V gene's germline CDR1 is SGHVS and CDR2 FQNEAQ. V was clipped by 5 bases and J by 1 base, with 8 bases between them. The CDR3: CASSIGRNTEAFF. As DNA, the CDR3 is TGTGCCAGCAGCATCGGGAGGAACACTGAAGCTTTCTTT.

The chain has TRBV4-1 and TRBJ2-7; D gene ambiguous. CDR3 length: 13 residues. Germline CDR1 MGHRA, CDR2 YSYEKL. V was shortened by 2 bases and J by 6 bases, with 11 bases between the two germline ends. The CDR3 region is CASSQSLSPEQYF. CDR3 DNA sequence: TGCGCCAGCAGCCAATCCTTAAGTCCCGAGCAGTACTTC.

V is TRBV7-2 and J is TRBJ1-1; D is possibly TRBD1 (6 bases). This CDR3 is 17 amino acids long. The V and J ends lost 5 bases and 2 bases respectively, with 21 bases between them. Germline CDR1 is SGHTA and CDR2 is FQGNSA. The CDR3 bases are TGTGCCAGCAGCCCTGACGGGGGGCGTTGGGCCAACACTGAAGCTTTCTTT. As protein: CASSPDGGRWANTEAFF.

The J gene is TRBJ2-3, the V gene TRBV6-1; TRBD1 matches 8 bases. Germline lookup yields CDR1 MNHNS and CDR2 SASEGT. The CDR3 is made up of 13 amino acids. V lost 6 bases, J lost 6 bases, and 5 bases stayed unmatched. The CDR3 DNA reads TGTGCCAGCAGAGACAGGGGCAGGGATACGCAGTATTTT. Translation gives CASRDRGRDTQYF.

This clone was picked up one time. The J gene is TRBJ1-2, the V gene TRBV7-9; weak D call: TRBD1 (6 bases). V was clipped by 2 bases and J by 3 bases, with 13 bases between them. CDR1 SEHNR and CDR2 FQNEAQ come from the germline V gene (reference sequence). The CDR3 is made up of 15 amino acids. CDR3 DNA: TGTGCCAGCAGCTTAACAGGGTGGTCAGACTATGGCTACACCTTC. Protein product: CASSLTGWSDYGYTF.

V and J are TRBV9 and TRBJ2-3; D unclear. Trimming took 3 bases from V and 6 from J, leaving 8 bases between them. Germline CDR1 is SGDLS and CDR2 is YYNGEE. This CDR3 spans 12 amino acids. CDR3 amino acids: CASSASSDTQYF. The CDR3 region has the DNA TGTGCCAGCAGCGCATCGTCCGATACGCAGTATTTT. Together with reference TRBV9 and TRBJ2-3, the CDR3 gives the full variable domain: DSGVTQTPKHLITATGQRVTLRCSPRSGDLSVYWYQQSLDQGLQFLIQYYNGEERAKGNILERFSAQQFPDLHSELNLSSLELGDSALYFCASSASSDTQYFGPGTRLTVL.

J is TRBJ1-2 and V is TRBV18, with D possibly TRBD1 on 5 matching bases. The CDR3 totals 15 residues. With 3 bases removed from V and 0 bases from J, the gap between germline ends came to 11 bases. Germline loops: CDR1 KGHSH, CDR2 LQKENI. The CDR3 DNA sequence: TGTGCCAGCTCACCGGCTTCGACAGCTAACTATGGCTACACCTTC. It yields the protein CASSPASTANYGYTF.

The chain couples TRBV5-1 to TRBJ2-4, with TRBD2 matching 14 bases. There are 24 residues in the CDR3. Germline CDR1 reads SGHRS; CDR2 reads YFSETQ. V shed 0 bases, J shed 0 bases, and the junction held 20 bases outside the gene matches. The CDR3 coding sequence is TGCGCCAGCAGCTTGGCCCCGCGGCCGGGACTAGCGGGAGAAGCTACGCTAGCCAAAAACATTCAGTACTTC. Amino acid sequence: CASSLAPRPGLAGEATLAKNIQYF.

The rearrangement uses TRBV30 and TRBJ2-7; possible D gene TRBD1, 6 bases. The CDR3 consists of 12 residues. Per germline, CDR1 GTSNPN and CDR2 SVGIG (reference sequence). V was clipped by 1 base and J by 4 bases, with 8 bases between them. In DNA form, the CDR3 reads TGTGCCTGGAGTGGGGACAATTACGAGCAGTACTTC. It is translated as CAWSGDNYEQYF.

The chain employs TRBV15 and TRBJ2-5, with TRBD1 matching 9 bases. From germline, CDR1 is LNHNV and CDR2 YYDKDF (reference sequence). CDR3 length: 16 amino acids. Losses at the gene ends were 3 bases for V and 5 bases for J; bases not matched to a gene: 10. The CDR3 coding sequence is TGTGCCACCAGCAGGTGGAGGGACAGGGTGGGGGAGACCCAGTACTTC. Translating it yields CATSRWRDRVGETQYF.

Turning to this clone: Other DNA sequences in the sample encode the same CDR3. This chain uses TRBV7-2 with TRBJ2-7; D unclear. V was cut by 5 bases and J by 2 bases, with 4 bases left in between. Germline values: CDR1 SGHTA, CDR2 FQGNSA. The CDR3 runs 11 residues. Here the CDR3 DNA reads TGTGCCAGCAGCGCTACCTACGAGCAGTACTTC. Translation: CASSATYEQYF.

The chain joins TRBV28 to TRBJ2-4; D is ambiguous. V was pared by 8 bases and J by 6 bases, with 8 bases between. The CDR3 has 11 amino acids. CDR1 and CDR2 from the germline V gene are MDHEN and SYDVKM. The CDR3 loop is CASGRGNIQYF. CDR3 DNA: TGTGCCAGCGGGCGAGGAAACATTCAGTACTTC.

This chain connects TRBV6-1 to TRBJ1-2; D remains unclear. This CDR3 is 13 amino acids long. V lost 1 base, J lost 5 bases, and 8 bases lay in between. Germline CDR1 is MNHNS and CDR2 is SASEGT. Here the CDR3 DNA reads TGTGCCAGCAGTGAAGGGTACTCTTATGGCTACACCTTC. This gives the protein CASSEGYSYGYTF.